The sequence of this T cell receptor (beta chain) was determined in a study of blood T cell repertoires in COVID-19. CDR3 size: 22 residues. CDR1 LNHDA and CDR2 SQIVND come from the germline V gene (reference sequence). The ends lost 7 bases at V and 1 base at J; junction bases unmatched: 23. TCRdb's table, derived via immunoSEQ multiplex PCR, lists solely in-frame clones and lacks some. The sample records roughly 100,000 clones, 88% being singletons. The V and J genes are TRBV19 and TRBJ1-6, with 9 bases fitting TRBD1. The sequence was collected from a man older than 75 with acute or convalescent COVID-19. Sequencing input: peripheral blood. The CDR3: CASTSWRSRTGDLRSYNSPLHF. In DNA form, the CDR3 reads TGTGCCAGTACGTCGTGGAGATCTCGGACAGGGGATTTACGGTCCTATAATTCACCCCTCCACTTT. The variable domain in full, completed from reference TRBV19 and TRBJ1-6, reads DGGITQSPKYLFRKEGQNVTLSCEQNLNHDAMYWYRQDPGQGLRLIYYSQIVNDFQKGDIAEGYSVSREKKESFPLTVTSAQKNPTAFYLCASTSWRSRTGDLRSYNSPLHFGNGTRLTVT.